These 5 T cell receptor beta chains share one sample of origin, sequenced in a study of naive and memory T cell subsets. Study-wide points: Naive repertoires, especially CD8, held a few larger clonotypes, possibly memory cells re-expressing CD45RA.

The antigens these receptors bind are not known. Two oligonucleotides, mixed equimolar, formed the beta constant-region primer covering TRBC1 and TRBC2. Ligated cDNA was amplified by four rounds of PCR with nested alpha and beta constant-region primers and SP2. TCRdb independently ran MiXCR on the UMI-ligation and nested PCR reads; one entry per CDR3 protein. Of under 150,000 distinct CDR3 sequences detected, 15% to 25% appear once; the ten largest clones hold around 0.63%. The sequenced sample was naive CD8+ T cells from blood. The source of these receptors is a human donor in good health.

The V and J genes are TRBV27 and TRBJ1-5, with D perhaps matching TRBD1 (6 bases). CDR1 is MNHEY and CDR2 is SMNVEV in the germline V gene (reference sequence). The CDR3 covers 15 residues. V was cut by 7 bases and J by 2 bases, with 15 bases left in between. The CDR3: CASTTFSGGNQPQHF. CDR3 coding DNA: TGTGCCAGCACCACATTCTCAGGGGGCAATCAGCCCCAGCATTTT.

The V call is TRBV27, the J call TRBJ2-7; D is undetermined. CDR1 and CDR2 from the germline V gene are MNHEY and SMNVEV (reference sequence). The CDR3 sequence is 13 residues long. V lost 2 bases and J 3 bases, leaving 8 bases between the germline ends. CDR3 nucleotide sequence: TGTGCCAGCAGTTTAGGTATCCGCTACGAGCAGTACTTC. Translating gives CASSLGIRYEQYF.

This chain links TRBV12-3 or TRBV12-4 with TRBJ2-7; 13 bases line up with TRBD2. The junction had 13 bases not matched to a gene; V was cut back by 3 bases and J by 5 bases. The CDR3 spans 18 residues. DNA of the CDR3: TGTGCCAGCAGTTTGATTTTTGGGACTAGCGGGATAATCGACGAGCAGTACTTC. Protein sequence: CASSLIFGTSGIIDEQYF.

This clonotype was observed a few times. This sequence joins TRBV5-1 and TRBJ2-1; 12 bases are shared with TRBD2. Germline trimming cut 4 bases from V and 4 bases from J; bases unmatched to any gene: 6. This CDR3 is 16 amino acids long. In germline, CDR1 is SGHRS, CDR2 YFSETQ. The CDR3, as DNA: TGCGCCAGCAGCACCCGACTAGCGGGAGAATACAATGAGCAGTTCTTC. Amino acid sequence: CASSTRLAGEYNEQFF. Supplemented by reference TRBV5-1 and TRBJ2-1, the full variable domain reads KAGVTQTPRYLIKTRGQQVTLSCSPISGHRSVSWYQQTPGQGLQFLFEYFSETQRNKGNFPGRFSGRQFSNSRSEMNVSTLELGDSALYLCASSTRLAGEYNEQFFGPGTRLTVL.

The chain couples TRBV12-3 or TRBV12-4 to TRBJ1-4; D unresolved. This CDR3 is built from 13 residues. V gave up 3 bases and J gave up 6 bases, with 8 bases separating them. CDR3 DNA sequence: TGTGCCAGCAGTTTTCTATGGGATGAAAAACTGTTTTTT. It codes for CASSFLWDEKLFF.